This T cell receptor beta chain was recovered during a study of blood T cell repertoires in COVID-19. Trimming left V 0 bases short and J 8 bases short, with 12 bases between. Germline V gene sequence: CDR1 SGDLS, CDR2 YYNGEE. The CDR3 covers 14 residues. Original methodology: Amplification of reference gene primers provided the estimated nucleated cell counts. Assay used: immunoSEQ multiplex PCR; TCRdb lists only in-frame clones, some missing. The V and J calls and clone size come from that table; D and trimming were worked out from the DNA. Among about 230,000 clones, 81% were seen once, and the ten largest hold about 8%.

The genes are TRBV9 and TRBJ2-1, with a weak D call TRBD2 (5 bases). The sequenced sample consisted of peripheral blood. The origin of this receptor is a woman of 80 years or more with acute or convalescent COVID-19. CDR3 nucleotides: TGTGCCAGCAGCGTAGGGGGAGAAGGCTATGAGCAGTTCTTC. Its translation is CASSVGGEGYEQFF. The full variable domain, in which reference TRBV9 and TRBJ2-1 provide the parts outside the CDR3, is DSGVTQTPKHLITATGQRVTLRCSPRSGDLSVYWYQQSLDQGLQFLIQYYNGEERAKGNILERFSAQQFPDLHSELNLSSLELGDSALYFCASSVGGEGYEQFFGPGTRLTVL.